A single sample gave rise to the 8 T cell receptor beta chains below, sequenced in a study of CD8 T cells in ankylosing spondylitis. Via MiXCR, TCRdb re-called the 5' RACE reads, giving one row per CDR3 protein. The sample consists of about 120,000 distinct CDR3 sequences, roughly an eighth of them appearing once. The sequenced sample consisted of blood, either unsorted or a sorted T cell fraction (not recorded which). The receptors here all came from a female donor with ankylosing spondylitis or in good health (not recorded which).

There are a few counts of this clonotype. V gene TRBV19 combines with J gene TRBJ1-5; D uncertain. Germline V gene data show CDR1 as LNHDA and CDR2 as SQIVND (reference sequence). This CDR3 region has 15 residues. Trimming removed 2 bases at V and 5 bases at J, with 13 bases between. The CDR3 region is CASSIIVGVDQPQHF. For the CDR3, the DNA is TGTGCCAGTAGTATAATCGTCGGGGTTGATCAGCCCCAGCATTTT.

V usage is TRBV20-1 and J usage is TRBJ1-1, with 9 bases fitting TRBD1. Germline V gene data show CDR1 as DFQATT and CDR2 as SNEGSKA (reference sequence). The CDR3 is 14 residues long. In DNA, the CDR3 is TGCAGAGGGGGACAGGGATTGGCGAACACTGAAGCTTTCTTT. It is translated as CRGGQGLANTEAFF.

This clonotype was found many times. J is TRBJ2-5 and V is TRBV7-2, with 8 nucleotides matching TRBD1. Germline V gene sequence: CDR1 SGHTA, CDR2 FQGNSA. The CDR3 runs 14 residues. V was clipped by 4 bases and J by 1 base; unmatched bases: 2. CDR3 DNA: TGTGCCAGCAGCTCGACAGGGGTCCAAGAGACCCAGTACTTC. This codes for CASSSTGVQETQYF. The whole variable domain, filled in from reference TRBV7-2 and TRBJ2-5, reads GAGVSQSPSNKVTEKGKDVELRCDPISGHTALYWYRQSLGQGLEFLIYFQGNSAPDKSGLPSDRFSAERTGGSVSTLTIQRTQQEDSAVYLCASSSTGVQETQYFGPGTRLLVL.

This clonotype has just a few counts. J is TRBJ2-2 and V is TRBV19, with TRBD1 as a possible D gene (5 bases). CDR1 is LNHDA, CDR2 SQIVND, per germline (reference sequence). The V end lost 6 bases, the J end lost 2 bases, and 19 bases lay between the germline ends. CDR3 length: 17 amino acids. The CDR3 DNA reads TGTGCCAGTAGGTATAGGGGCCGTAGTGGAAACACCGGGGAGCTGTTTTTT. Its translation is CASRYRGRSGNTGELFF.

The rearrangement joins TRBV4-1 to TRBJ2-5; the match to TRBD2 covers 12 bases. Trimming cost V 5 bases and J 2 bases; bases outside gene matches: 3. The CDR3 is 15 residues long. Germline CDR1 is MGHRA and CDR2 is YSYEKL. CDR3 bases: TGCGCCAGCAGCAGTACTAGCGGGGGGCAAGAGACCCAGTACTTC. Its protein product is CASSSTSGGQETQYF.

The V and J genes are TRBV4-2 and TRBJ1-5; unclear D gene. This CDR3 is 13 amino acids long. Germline CDR1 and CDR2: LGHNA and YNFKEQ. Trimming removed 0 bases from V and 9 bases from J, with 9 bases in between. CDR3 DNA sequence: TGTGCCAGCAGCCAAGACACCGGGATGCCCCAGCATTTT. It translates to CASSQDTGMPQHF.

The rearrangement joins TRBV6-2 or TRBV6-3 to TRBJ2-1; 15 bases agree with TRBD2. Trimming removed 7 bases from V and 0 bases from J; junction bases left unmatched: 19. Germline CDR1 is MNHEY and CDR2 is SVGEGT. The CDR3 covers 22 residues. Here the CDR3 reads CASTAERGSGLAGGPSYNEQFF. The CDR3 coding sequence is TGTGCCAGCACCGCCGAAAGGGGGTCGGGACTAGCGGGGGGCCCCTCCTACAATGAGCAGTTCTTC.

There are many counts of this clonotype. J is TRBJ2-3 and V is TRBV2, with 13 bases matching TRBD2. Germline V lookup: CDR1 SNHLY, CDR2 FYNNEI. V was pared by 5 bases and J by 6 bases, with 2 bases of the junction left unmatched. The CDR3 has 14 residues. This CDR3 reads CASSQTSGRDTQYF. CDR3 DNA sequence: TGTGCCAGCAGTCAGACTAGCGGGAGGGATACGCAGTATTTT.